Listed here are 9 T cell receptor beta chains from one sample, sequenced in a study of beta chain features in type 1 diabetes. As every portion of the isolated RNA was reverse transcribed, the sequencing read expressed TCRB transcripts. This table comes from immunoSEQ multiplex PCR, and its TCRdb copy is limited to in-frame clones, with some not included. This table holds over 650,000 clones, about 14% found once. Their antigens remain unidentified. Study outcomes and limitations: Type 1 diabetes patients showed a moderate but significant shortening of TCRB CDR3s in all four CD4+ subsets.

Source material: naive CD4+ T cells from blood. All receptors come from a man aged 18 to 29 with type 1 diabetes.

This clone occurred a few times. In DNA form, the CDR3 reads TGTGCCAGCAGTGAAGGCGGGACAGGCCTCTCTGGGGCCAACGTCCTGACTTTC. Protein: CASSEGGTGLSGANVLTF. The chain couples TRBV25-1 to TRBJ2-6, with 8 nucleotides matching TRBD1. J gave up 0 bases and V 2 bases, and 6 bases lay outside the gene matches. This CDR3 has 18 residues. The germline V gene encodes CDR1 MGHDK and CDR2 SYGVNS.

The chain carries TRBV5-4 and TRBJ1-2; D not resolved. The germline V gene has CDR1 SGHNT and CDR2 YYREEE (reference sequence). This CDR3 contains 14 residues. V lost 1 base and J 4 bases, leaving 11 bases between the germline ends. Here the CDR3 DNA reads TGTGCCAGCAGCTTGAGTTCAGGCGCCTATGGCTACACCTTC. Its translation: CASSLSSGAYGYTF.

V gene TRBV27 combines with J gene TRBJ2-1; 10 bases align to TRBD2. Germline loops: CDR1 MNHEY, CDR2 SMNVEV (reference sequence). CDR3 length: 15 amino acids. V shed 5 bases and J 3 bases; nucleotides not matched to a gene: 4. CDR3 sequence: CASSPGLANYNEQFF. CDR3 bases: TGTGCCAGCAGTCCGGGACTAGCGAACTACAATGAGCAGTTCTTC.

The chain links TRBV14 to TRBJ2-3; tentatively, D is TRBD1 (6 bases). The germline CDR1 and CDR2 sequences are SGHDN and FVKESK. The CDR3 spans 14 residues. Trimming took 1 base from V and 5 from J, leaving 10 bases between them. CDR3 in DNA: TGTGCCAGCAGCCAAGGGCCGGACAGAGATACGCAGTATTTT. Amino acids: CASSQGPDRDTQYF.

This clone was counted a few times. The V gene is TRBV11-2, the J gene TRBJ2-2; 8 nucleotides agree with TRBD1. With 7 bases clipped from V and 2 bases from J, the junction kept 6 bases outside the gene matches. Germline V lookup: CDR1 SGHAT, CDR2 FQNNGV. This CDR3 has 15 amino acids. The CDR3 nucleotides are TGTGCCAGCATCCTGACAGGGGCCAACACCGGGGAGCTGTTTTTT. It encodes CASILTGANTGELFF. The complete variable domain, with remaining parts taken from reference TRBV11-2 and TRBJ2-2, reads EAGVAQSPRYKIIEKRQSVAFWCNPISGHATLYWYQQILGQGPKLLIQFQNNGVVDDSQLPKDRFSAERLKGVDSTLKIQPAKLEDSAVYLCASILTGANTGELFFGEGSRLTVL.

The chain has TRBV13 and TRBJ2-1; 15 positions agree with TRBD2. Germline V gives CDR1 PRHDT, CDR2 FYEKMQ (reference sequence). The CDR3 sequence is 17 residues long. V lost 5 bases to trimming and J lost 7 bases; unmatched junction nucleotides: 9. In nucleotides, the CDR3 is TGTGCCAGCAGCCGCCGGACTAGCGGGGGGGCCGTGAATGAGCAGTTCTTC. Protein product: CASSRRTSGGAVNEQFF.

The V call is TRBV29-1, the J call TRBJ2-2; the match to TRBD1 covers 8 bases. The CDR3 extends over 16 amino acids. Germline V gene lookup returns CDR1 SQVTM and CDR2 ANQGSEA. Germline trimming cut 3 bases from V and 0 bases from J; bases unmatched to any gene: 6. This CDR3 is CSVDSDRGTNTGELFF. The CDR3 DNA follows: TGCAGCGTTGACTCCGACAGGGGAACGAACACCGGGGAGCTGTTTTTT.

This chain connects TRBV2 to TRBJ1-5; TRBD1 is a possible D gene (6 bases). The CDR3 contains 15 residues. V lost 3 bases and J 6 bases, leaving 15 bases between the germline ends. CDR1 and CDR2 (germline): SNHLY, FYNNEI. The CDR3: CASSESQGSFQPQHF. For the CDR3, the DNA is TGTGCCAGCAGTGAGAGCCAGGGGAGTTTTCAGCCCCAGCATTTT.

This clone was observed a handful of times. The V call is TRBV6-5, the J call TRBJ2-7; TRBD2 aligns across 10 bases. This CDR3 contains 14 residues. Unmatched junction bases numbered 5, after V lost 6 bases and J lost 3 bases. Per the germline V gene, CDR1 is MNHEY and CDR2 is SVGAGI. The CDR3 DNA follows: TGTGCCAGCAGCTCGACTAGCGGGTACTACGAGCAGTACTTC. Translating it yields CASSSTSGYYEQYF.